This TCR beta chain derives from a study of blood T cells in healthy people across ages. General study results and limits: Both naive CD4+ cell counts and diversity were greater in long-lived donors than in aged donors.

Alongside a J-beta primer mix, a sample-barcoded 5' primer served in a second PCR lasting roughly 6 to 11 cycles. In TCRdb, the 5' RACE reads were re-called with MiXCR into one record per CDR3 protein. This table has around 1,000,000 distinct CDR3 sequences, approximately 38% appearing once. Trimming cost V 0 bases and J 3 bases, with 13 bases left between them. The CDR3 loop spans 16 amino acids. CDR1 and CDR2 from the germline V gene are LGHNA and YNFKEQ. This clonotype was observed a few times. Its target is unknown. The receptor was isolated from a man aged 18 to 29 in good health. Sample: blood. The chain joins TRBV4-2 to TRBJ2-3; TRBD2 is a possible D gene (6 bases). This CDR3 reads CASSQDRLAWTDTQYF. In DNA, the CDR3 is TGTGCCAGCAGCCAAGATAGGCTAGCGTGGACAGATACGCAGTATTTT.